This T cell receptor (beta chain) was retrieved from a study of T cells in localized non-small cell lung cancer. The protocol was immunoSEQ multiplex PCR, while the TCRdb copy is restricted to in-frame clones and leaves out a portion. The sample carries 45,000 to 60,000 clones, 85% to 90% recorded once. V lost 5 bases, J lost 4 bases, and 9 bases lay in between. This CDR3 has 12 residues. Germline CDR1 is MNHNS and CDR2 is SASEGT. The TCR originated in a man aged 35-75 years with stage II lung adenocarcinoma. The sample in question was PBMCs, obtained before any cancer treatment. The V and J genes are TRBV6-1 and TRBJ2-7, with D uncertain. The CDR3 sequence: CASSQYLYEQYV. The CDR3 nucleotides are TGTGCCAGCAGTCAATACTTATACGAGCAGTACGTC.